This T cell receptor (beta chain) was captured by sequencing in a study of cytomegalovirus exposure and HLA in healthy donors. The PCR used 60 Vbeta and 13 Jbeta primers. Assay used: immunoSEQ multiplex PCR; TCRdb lists only in-frame clones, some missing. The sample includes about 170,000 clones, approximately 81% seen only once; the top ten take about 2%. Everyone who donated was a healthy bone marrow donor. Whole-study findings and limits: Follow-up analysis found HLA locus-dependent TCR association rates, highest for DRB1 and lowest for HLA-C.

Comments on this clone: Its target is not known.

Sequences were obtained from PBMCs. The receptor was isolated from a woman aged 50 to 60 in good health and CMV-seronegative.

Here the CDR3 DNA reads TGTGCCAGCAGCCAAGAAGGGAGCGAATGGAACACTGAAGCTTTCTTT. Translating gives CASSQEGSEWNTEAFF. The V and J genes are TRBV4-2 and TRBJ1-1, with D unresolved. The CDR3 covers 16 residues. V was shortened by 0 bases and J by 1 base, with 12 bases between the two germline ends. Germline V gene lookup returns CDR1 LGHNA and CDR2 YNFKEQ.